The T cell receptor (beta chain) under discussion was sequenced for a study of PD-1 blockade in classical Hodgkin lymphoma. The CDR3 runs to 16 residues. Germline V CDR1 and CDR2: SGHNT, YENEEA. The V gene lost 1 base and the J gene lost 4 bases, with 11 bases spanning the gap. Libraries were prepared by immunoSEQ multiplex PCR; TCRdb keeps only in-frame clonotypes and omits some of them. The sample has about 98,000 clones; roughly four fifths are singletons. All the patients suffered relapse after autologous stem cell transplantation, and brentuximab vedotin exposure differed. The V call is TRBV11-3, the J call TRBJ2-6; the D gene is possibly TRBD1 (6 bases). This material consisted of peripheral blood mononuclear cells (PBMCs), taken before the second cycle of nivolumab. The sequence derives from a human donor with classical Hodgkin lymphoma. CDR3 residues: CASSLGPRGGANVLTF. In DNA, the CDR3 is TGTGCCAGCAGCTTAGGCCCCAGGGGAGGGGCCAACGTCCTGACTTTC.